The clone carrying this T cell receptor (beta chain) occurred once. Germline V CDR1 and CDR2: MDHEN, SYDVKM. CDR3 length: 14 amino acids. V was trimmed by 0 bases and J by 4 bases, leaving 9 bases between them. Original processing methods: Amplified reference gene primers provided the basis for estimating nucleated cell counts. Sequenced by immunoSEQ multiplex PCR; TCRdb stores in-frame clones only, minus some. V and J calls and clone size are those listed in that table; D and trimming were worked out from the DNA. The table includes roughly 80,000 clones, about 86% detected once. This sample stems from a study of blood T cell repertoires in COVID-19. Whole-study context: Both acute and convalescent COVID-19 samples were obtained from the United States, Italy and Spain. T cells, B-cell-depleted T cells, or PBMCs provided the cDNA or gDNA that served as material.

Specimen: peripheral blood. This receptor was identified in an elderly man in a cohort sampled during active COVID-19. J is TRBJ1-1 and V is TRBV28; D remains unclear. CDR3 nucleotide sequence: TGTGCCAGCAGTTTATGGGGAGTTCGCACTGAAGCTTTCTTT. It translates to CASSLWGVRTEAFF.